The rows below give T cell receptor beta chains drawn from one sample of a study of response to subunit inactivated influenza vaccine. TCRdb redid the calling of the RT-PCR reads with MiXCR, one entry per CDR3 protein. Of roughly 650,000 distinct CDR3 sequences in the sample, approximately 14% are singletons; the top ten hold roughly 7.6%. The sample consisted of PBMCs from blood, taken less than 15 days before vaccination. These TCRs come from a man in his fifties or sixties who received an inactivated influenza vaccine. CDR3s include the opening cysteine and the closing phenylalanine or tryptophan. D genes are given only for firm matches.

CDR3 protein,CDR3 length,V gene,D gene,J gene
CASRRLAGAADTQYF,15,TRBV6-1,TRBD2,TRBJ2-3
CASSLRGQGGETQYF,15,TRBV5-5,TRBD1,TRBJ2-5
CATSEFHRGLGETQYF,16,TRBV24-1,.,TRBJ2-5
CASSFDRGTVVQETQYF,17,TRBV7-2,TRBD1,TRBJ2-5
CASKATGQQETQYF,14,TRBV2,.,TRBJ2-5
CASSIDRGDTQYF,13,TRBV19,.,TRBJ2-3
CASSENSGRYYNEQFF,16,TRBV28,TRBD2,TRBJ2-1
CASSLVASATRGANVLTF,18,TRBV5-1,.,TRBJ2-6
CASSPGLFSSGANVLTF,17,TRBV6-1,.,TRBJ2-6
CASSPRVAGTLTDNEQFF,18,TRBV11-2,TRBD2,TRBJ2-1
CASSPTGGRVKNIQYF,16,TRBV18,TRBD2,TRBJ2-4
CSVVPGGYEQYF,12,TRBV29-1,TRBD2,TRBJ2-7
CASSESRSYQPQHF,14,TRBV2,.,TRBJ1-5
CASDLASGGRGEQFF,15,TRBV7-9,.,TRBJ2-1
CASGTSGLYNEQFF,14,TRBV12-3/TRBV12-4,TRBD2,TRBJ2-1
CASSPDHGVDTGELFF,16,TRBV6-1,.,TRBJ2-2
CSASGQGRYEQYF,13,TRBV20-1,TRBD1,TRBJ2-7
CASSQEHRGYYEQYF,15,TRBV3-1,TRBD1,TRBJ2-7
CASSVTGTDQPQHF,14,TRBV6-1,.,TRBJ1-5
CASTRTQGSRVNF,13,TRBV7-2,.,TRBJ2-5
CASSEGDRANTGELFF,16,TRBV12-3/TRBV12-4,TRBD1,TRBJ2-2
CASSPWPGDTDTQYF,15,TRBV5-1,.,TRBJ2-3
CASSLKSRQGTGYTF,15,TRBV7-2,TRBD1,TRBJ1-2
CASSDPLAGGYEQYF,15,TRBV10-1,TRBD2,TRBJ2-7
CASSTTGLNQPQHF,14,TRBV5-1,.,TRBJ1-5
CASSPILGTANEKLFF,16,TRBV5-1,TRBD1,TRBJ1-4
CASSLGGTDLLGTEAFF,17,TRBV5-1,TRBD1,TRBJ1-1
CSATPIRDANYGYTF,15,TRBV29-1,.,TRBJ1-2
CASSLGQASPLHF,13,TRBV12-3/TRBV12-4,.,TRBJ1-6
CSVGATGTSGRAYEQYF,17,TRBV29-1,TRBD2,TRBJ2-7
CASSQDLGREYGETQYF,17,TRBV4-3,TRBD2,TRBJ2-5
CATSRVRALGETQYF,15,TRBV15,.,TRBJ2-5
CASSLGSGGSSYEQYF,16,TRBV7-6,.,TRBJ2-7
CASSARLAGGRETQYF,16,TRBV9,TRBD2,TRBJ2-5
CAATGGDYEQYF,12,TRBV10-3,TRBD1,TRBJ2-7
CASSPVGLPSGTGELFF,17,TRBV9,TRBD2,TRBJ2-2
CATSDLTGTEAFF,13,TRBV24-1,.,TRBJ1-1
CASSQTSGRETDTQYF,16,TRBV4-1,TRBD2,TRBJ2-3
CAISESAGNYEQYF,14,TRBV10-3,.,TRBJ2-7
CSAGDPQGLAGEGTGELFF,19,TRBV20-1,TRBD2,TRBJ2-2
CASSVGTGSTEAFF,14,TRBV2,TRBD1,TRBJ1-1
CASSYHPQGSEAFF,14,TRBV6-2/TRBV6-3,.,TRBJ1-1
CASSLWAGGLETQYF,15,TRBV5-6,TRBD2,TRBJ2-5
CASSLGGRAPDTQYF,15,TRBV7-2,.,TRBJ2-3
CASSQHLQGGGTEAFF,16,TRBV4-3,.,TRBJ1-1
CASSYHRDEKLFF,13,TRBV6-6,.,TRBJ1-4
CASSLYTSDRKYEQYF,16,TRBV5-4,TRBD2,TRBJ2-7
CASSQDRRGGQFF,13,TRBV4-3,TRBD2,TRBJ2-1
CASSQLGISGELFF,14,TRBV4-1,.,TRBJ2-2
CASSQDQETDTQYF,14,TRBV4-3,.,TRBJ2-3